This T cell receptor (beta chain) was recorded in a study of T cells expressing NK-cell markers. In regard to this clonotype: Its antigen is undetermined.

A 5'RACE template switching approach incorporating UMIs was used to make TCR beta cDNA. From its re-call of the 5' RACE reads, TCRdb lists each CDR3 protein once, without DNA. The sample includes about 550,000 distinct CDR3 sequences. Study-wide results and limits: In 5 or 6 donors, dominant CD3+CD56+NKG2C+ clonotypes ranked among the top 10 CD8+ clonotypes.

CDR3 length: 13 residues. Germline V CDR1 and CDR2: SQVTM, ANQGSEA. The chain carries TRBV29-1 and TRBJ2-7; as DNA is missing, the TRBD2 call by TCRdb cannot be tested. This TCR derives from a man between 18 and 29 years old in good health. Source material: blood T cells: a sorted CD56 or NKG2C T cell subset, CD4+ or CD8+ T cells, or bulk PBMC T cells (not recorded which). CDR3 sequence reads: CSVEILAGGEQYF.